Shown below are 18 T cell receptor beta chains from a single sample sequenced in a study of technical replicates of blood from several donors. Produced via immunoSEQ multiplex PCR; TCRdb's table is partial and in-frame only. The data contain 95,000 or so clones, 90% to 95% of them singletons. Sequencing was carried out using T cells isolated from PBMCs. These receptors were collected from a human donor in good health.

This rearrangement joins TRBV9 to TRBJ2-7; D unresolved. The CDR3 length is 13 residues. Germline lookup yields CDR1 SGDLS and CDR2 YYNGEE. Trimming cost V 4 bases and J 0 bases, with 8 bases left between them. CDR3 nucleotide sequence: TGTGCCAGCAGCCGAGGCAGCTCCTACGAGCAGTACTTC. This gives the protein CASSRGSSYEQYF.

This chain uses TRBV7-2 with TRBJ1-1, with a tentative D call TRBD1 (6 bases). V gave up 2 bases and J gave up 5 bases, with 15 bases separating them. This CDR3 is 15 amino acids long. Per germline, CDR1 SGHTA and CDR2 FQGNSA. Written as DNA, the CDR3 is TGTGCCAGCAGCTTATACCAGGGGAAGTGGACTGAAGCTTTCTTT. Amino acids: CASSLYQGKWTEAFF.

The chain joins TRBV15 to TRBJ2-1; 8 bases agree with TRBD2. The V and J ends lost 0 bases and 0 bases, in that order; junction bases with no gene match: 10. The CDR3 totals 19 residues. Germline assignment: CDR1 LNHNV and CDR2 YYDKDF (reference sequence). CDR3 in DNA: TGTGCCACCAGCAGAGACCTACCTGGCGGGAGGACCTCCTACAATGAGCAGTTCTTC. It codes for CATSRDLPGGRTSYNEQFF.

This sequence joins TRBV7-3 and TRBJ2-7; 7 nucleotides agree with TRBD2. CDR1 SGHTA and CDR2 FQGTGA come from the germline V gene. The CDR3 runs 14 residues. Losses at the gene ends were 2 bases for V and 6 bases for J; bases not matched to a gene: 7. The CDR3 spells CASSLFSGGTEQYF. The DNA for the CDR3 is TGTGCCAGCAGCTTATTTTCGGGAGGCACCGAGCAGTACTTC.

J is TRBJ1-2 and V is TRBV6-6; no clear D. The germline V and J ends were trimmed by 3 bases and 5 bases, with 16 bases remaining between them. The CDR3 is 15 amino acids. Germline V lookup: CDR1 MNHNY, CDR2 SVGAGI (reference sequence). CDR3 sequence reads: CASSYSESPVYGYTF. Written as DNA, the CDR3 is TGTGCCAGCAGTTATTCCGAGTCCCCCGTTTATGGCTACACCTTC.

The V and J genes are TRBV2 and TRBJ1-1, with 10 bases aligning to TRBD1. Germline V lookup: CDR1 SNHLY, CDR2 FYNNEI. This CDR3 comprises 15 residues. V gave up 7 bases and J gave up 4 bases; unmatched junction bases: 9. CDR3 region: CASISGTGAGTEAFF. Written as DNA, the CDR3 is TGTGCCAGCATCTCCGGGACAGGGGCCGGCACTGAAGCTTTCTTT. The full variable domain, its missing parts supplied by reference TRBV2 and TRBJ1-1, is EPEVTQTPSHQVTQMGQEVILRCVPISNHLYFYWYRQILGQKVEFLVSFYNNEISEKSEIFDDQFSVERPDGSNFTLKIRSTKLEDSAMYFCASISGTGAGTEAFFGQGTRLTVV.

This clone was recorded only once. The chain recombines TRBV27 with TRBJ2-2; 9 nucleotides line up with TRBD1. Looked up from germline, CDR1 is MNHEY and CDR2 is SMNVEV (reference sequence). The junction had 5 bases not matched to a gene; V was cut back by 8 bases and J by 7 bases. CDR3 length: 13 amino acids. As DNA, the CDR3 is TGTGCCAGCCAACAGGGGGCGAGCGGGGAGCTGTTTTTT. It yields the protein CASQQGASGELFF.

V is TRBV7-3 and J is TRBJ2-3; TRBD2 is a possible D gene (5 bases). V lost 8 bases to trimming and J lost 1 base, with 19 bases between them. CDR1 and CDR2 from the germline V gene are SGHTA and FQGTGA. The length of the CDR3 is 16 residues. CDR3 nucleotides: TGTGCCAGCTCGTCAGAAGGGAGAGGTGGCACAGATACGCAGTATTTT. This sequence encodes CASSSEGRGGTDTQYF. Using reference TRBV7-3 and TRBJ2-3 for the parts outside the CDR3, the full variable domain is GAGVSQTPSNKVTEKGKYVELRCDPISGHTALYWYRQSLGQGPEFLIYFQGTGAADDSGLPNDRFFAVRPEGSVSTLKIQRTERGDSAVYLCASSSEGRGGTDTQYFGPGTRLTVL.

The chain uses TRBV7-2 and TRBJ1-1; 7 nucleotides align to TRBD1. The CDR3 loop spans 13 amino acids. V lost 5 bases and J lost 5; bases outside the gene matches: 5. In germline, CDR1 is SGHTA, CDR2 FQGNSA. Here the CDR3 DNA reads TGTGCCAGCAGCCTGACAGGGAGAACTGAAGCTTTCTTT. It codes for CASSLTGRTEAFF.

The chain has TRBV5-1 and TRBJ2-5; D not certain. This CDR3 is built from 11 residues. V lost 1 base and J 4 bases, leaving 2 bases between the germline ends. Germline loops: CDR1 SGHRS, CDR2 YFSETQ. CDR3 nucleotides: TGCGCCAGCAGCTTGCTAGAGACCCAGTACTTC. Protein product: CASSLLETQYF.

J is TRBJ2-1 and V is TRBV11-2, with 9 positions matching TRBD2. The CDR3 sequence is 16 residues long. Looked up from germline, CDR1 is SGHAT and CDR2 is FQNNGV. With V trimmed by 5 bases and J by 1 base, 6 bases remained unmatched. The CDR3 DNA follows: TGTGCCAGCAGCCCCTTCGCGGGAGGGTCCTACAATGAGCAGTTCTTC. Translated: CASSPFAGGSYNEQFF. Combining the CDR3 with reference TRBV11-2 and TRBJ2-1 gives the whole variable domain EAGVAQSPRYKIIEKRQSVAFWCNPISGHATLYWYQQILGQGPKLLIQFQNNGVVDDSQLPKDRFSAERLKGVDSTLKIQPAKLEDSAVYLCASSPFAGGSYNEQFFGPGTRLTVL.

The chain uses TRBV28 and TRBJ2-5; no clear D gene. This CDR3 is 13 amino acids long. Germline CDR1 reads MDHEN; CDR2 reads SYDVKM. Deletions cut 6 bases from V and 2 bases from J, with 10 bases between. As DNA, the CDR3 is TGTGCCAGCAGCTTACAGTTACAAGAGACCCAGTACTTC. Its protein is CASSLQLQETQYF.

V usage is TRBV5-1 and J usage is TRBJ2-2; 15 bases match TRBD2. V lost 4 bases to trimming and J lost 5 bases; unmatched junction nucleotides: 3. Germline-derived CDR1 and CDR2 are SGHRS and YFSETQ. The CDR3 loop spans 16 amino acids. This CDR3 is CASSPGTSGRTGELFF. The CDR3 region has the DNA TGCGCCAGCAGCCCCGGGACTAGCGGGAGGACCGGGGAGCTGTTTTTT.

The genes are TRBV4-2 and TRBJ2-7; 7 nucleotides align to TRBD2. This CDR3 has 17 residues. From germline, CDR1 is LGHNA and CDR2 YNFKEQ. The V segment lost 4 bases and the J segment 5 bases; nucleotides outside the gene matches: 17. The CDR3 sequence is CASSRMPLRELSDEQYF. For the CDR3, the DNA is TGTGCCAGCAGCCGCATGCCCCTGCGGGAGTTATCTGACGAGCAGTACTTC.

The rearrangement joins TRBV2 to TRBJ1-3; D remains unclear. CDR1 is SNHLY, CDR2 FYNNEI, per germline. This CDR3 is 14 amino acids long. The germline V and J ends were trimmed by 2 bases and 1 base, with 6 bases remaining between them. CDR3 sequence: CASSENTSGNTIYF. The CDR3, as DNA: TGTGCCAGCAGTGAAAATACATCTGGAAACACCATATATTTT.

This clone was seen just once. The J gene is TRBJ2-1, the V gene TRBV19; the D gene is possibly TRBD2 (5 bases). V lost 2 bases and J 2 bases, leaving 10 bases between the germline ends. From germline, CDR1 is LNHDA and CDR2 SQIVND (reference sequence). This CDR3 has 15 residues. The CDR3 DNA follows: TGTGCCAGTAGTATATCGGGGAAAGCCTACAATGAGCAGTTCTTC. The encoded protein is CASSISGKAYNEQFF.

The CDR3 loop is CASSLDTTSYEQYF. CDR3 bases: TGCGCCAGCAGCTTGGACACCACCTCCTACGAGCAGTACTTC. The V call is TRBV5-1, the J call TRBJ2-7; D is unresolved. The CDR3 covers 14 residues. V lost 0 bases to trimming and J lost 0 bases, with 7 bases between them. CDR1 is SGHRS and CDR2 is YFSETQ in the germline V gene.

This clone has more than one count but fewer than ten. The chain couples TRBV5-1 to TRBJ1-1; D remains unclear. The CDR3 loop spans 13 amino acids. V was cut by 2 bases and J by 4 bases, with 9 bases left in between. Germline CDR1 is SGHRS and CDR2 is YFSETQ. This CDR3 reads CASSFRRSTEAFF. The DNA of the CDR3 is TGCGCCAGCAGCTTTAGGAGGAGCACTGAAGCTTTCTTT.